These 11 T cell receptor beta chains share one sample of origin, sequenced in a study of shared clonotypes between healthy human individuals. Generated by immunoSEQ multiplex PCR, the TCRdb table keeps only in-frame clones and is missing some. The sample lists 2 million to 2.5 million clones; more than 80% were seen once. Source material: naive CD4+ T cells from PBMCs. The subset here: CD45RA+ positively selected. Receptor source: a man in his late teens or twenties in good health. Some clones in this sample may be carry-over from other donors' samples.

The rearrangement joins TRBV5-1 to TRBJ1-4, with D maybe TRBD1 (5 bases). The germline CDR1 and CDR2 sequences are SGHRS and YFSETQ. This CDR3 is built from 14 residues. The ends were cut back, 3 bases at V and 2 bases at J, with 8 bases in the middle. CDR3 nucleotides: TGCGCCAGCAGCTCCGGGACCACTAATGAAAAACTGTTTTTT. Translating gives CASSSGTTNEKLFF.

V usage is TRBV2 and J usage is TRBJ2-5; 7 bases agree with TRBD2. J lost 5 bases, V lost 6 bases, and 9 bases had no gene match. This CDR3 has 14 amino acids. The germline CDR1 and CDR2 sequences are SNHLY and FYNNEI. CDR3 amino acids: CASSPRGRGETQYF. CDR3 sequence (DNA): TGTGCCAGCAGCCCCCGGGGGAGGGGTGAGACCCAGTACTTC.

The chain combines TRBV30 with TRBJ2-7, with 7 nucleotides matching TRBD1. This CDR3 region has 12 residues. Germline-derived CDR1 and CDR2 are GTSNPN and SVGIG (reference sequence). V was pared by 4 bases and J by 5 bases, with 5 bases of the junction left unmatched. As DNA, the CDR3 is TGTGCCTGGACCCCACAGGGGAACGAGCAGTACTTC. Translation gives CAWTPQGNEQYF.

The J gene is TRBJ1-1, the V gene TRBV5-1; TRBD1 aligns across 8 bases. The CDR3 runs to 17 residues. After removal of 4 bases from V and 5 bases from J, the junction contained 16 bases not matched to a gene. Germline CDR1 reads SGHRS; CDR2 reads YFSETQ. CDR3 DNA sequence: TGCGCCAGCAGCCCCCGGGCAGGGGGCTTGAGTAGGACTGAAGCTTTCTTT. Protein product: CASSPRAGGLSRTEAFF.

CDR3 loop: CATLSTGGNTIYF. For the CDR3, the DNA is TGTGCCACCCTAAGCACAGGGGGAAACACCATATATTTT. The chain combines TRBV25-1 with TRBJ1-3, with D perhaps matching TRBD1 (6 bases). Germline V gene data show CDR1 as MGHDK and CDR2 as SYGVNS. Trimming left V 10 bases short and J 4 bases short, with 14 bases between. This CDR3 has 13 residues.

Written as DNA, the CDR3 is TGTGCCAGCAGTTACTCGGGGGGAGGGAGTAACACTGAAGCTTTCTTT. Residues: CASSYSGGGSNTEAFF. The J gene is TRBJ1-1, the V gene TRBV6-5; D possibly corresponds to TRBD1 (5 bases). This CDR3 region has 16 residues. V lost 0 bases to trimming and J lost 2 bases, with 13 bases between them. Germline V gene lookup returns CDR1 MNHEY and CDR2 SVGAGI.

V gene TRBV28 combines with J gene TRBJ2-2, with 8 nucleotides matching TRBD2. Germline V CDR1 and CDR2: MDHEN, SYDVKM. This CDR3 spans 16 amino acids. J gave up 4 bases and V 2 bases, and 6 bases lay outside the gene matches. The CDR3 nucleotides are TGTGCCAGCAGTTTAGGTAATAGCGGGACCACCGGGGAGCTGTTTTTT. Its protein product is CASSLGNSGTTGELFF.

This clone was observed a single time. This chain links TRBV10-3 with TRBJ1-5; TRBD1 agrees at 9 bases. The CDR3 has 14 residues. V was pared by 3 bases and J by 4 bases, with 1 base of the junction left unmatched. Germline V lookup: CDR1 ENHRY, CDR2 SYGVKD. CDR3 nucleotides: TGTGCCATCAGTGAAGGGACAGGGAATCAGCCCCAGCATTTT. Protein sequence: CAISEGTGNQPQHF.

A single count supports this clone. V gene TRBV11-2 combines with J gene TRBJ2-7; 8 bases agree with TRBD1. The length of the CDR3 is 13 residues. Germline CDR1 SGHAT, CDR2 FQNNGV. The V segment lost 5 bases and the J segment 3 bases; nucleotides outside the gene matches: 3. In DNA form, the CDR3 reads TGTGCCAGCAGCCCGGACAGGGACTACGAGCAGTACTTC. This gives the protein CASSPDRDYEQYF.

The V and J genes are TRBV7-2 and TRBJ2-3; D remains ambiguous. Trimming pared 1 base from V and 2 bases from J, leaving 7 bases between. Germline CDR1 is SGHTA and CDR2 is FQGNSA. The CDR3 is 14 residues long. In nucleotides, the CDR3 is TGTGCCAGCAGCTTAGTTGCGTTCACAGATACGCAGTATTTT. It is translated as CASSLVAFTDTQYF.

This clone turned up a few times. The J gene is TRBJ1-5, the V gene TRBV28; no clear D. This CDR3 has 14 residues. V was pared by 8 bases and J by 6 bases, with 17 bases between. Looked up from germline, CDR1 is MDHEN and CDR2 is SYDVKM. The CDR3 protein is CASRLGTRIQPQHF. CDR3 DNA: TGTGCCAGCCGCCTTGGCACAAGAATTCAGCCCCAGCATTTT. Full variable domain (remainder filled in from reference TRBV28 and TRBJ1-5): DVKVTQSSRYLVKRTGEKVFLECVQDMDHENMFWYRQDPGLGLRLIYFSYDVKMKEKGDIPEGYSVSREKKERFSLILESASTNQTSMYLCASRLGTRIQPQHFGDGTRLSIL.